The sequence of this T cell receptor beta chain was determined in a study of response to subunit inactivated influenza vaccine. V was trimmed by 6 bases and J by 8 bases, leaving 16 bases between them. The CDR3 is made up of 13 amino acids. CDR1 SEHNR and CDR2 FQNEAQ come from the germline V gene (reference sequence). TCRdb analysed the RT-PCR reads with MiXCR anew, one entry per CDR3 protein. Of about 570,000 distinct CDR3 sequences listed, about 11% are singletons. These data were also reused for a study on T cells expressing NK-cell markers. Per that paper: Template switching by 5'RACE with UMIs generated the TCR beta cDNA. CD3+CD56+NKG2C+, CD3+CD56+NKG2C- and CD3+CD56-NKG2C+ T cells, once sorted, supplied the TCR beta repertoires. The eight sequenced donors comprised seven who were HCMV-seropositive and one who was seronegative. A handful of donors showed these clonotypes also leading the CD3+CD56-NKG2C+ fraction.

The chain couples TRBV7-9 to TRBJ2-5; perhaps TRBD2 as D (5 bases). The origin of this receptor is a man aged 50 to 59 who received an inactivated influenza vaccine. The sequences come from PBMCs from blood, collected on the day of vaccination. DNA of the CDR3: TGTGCCAGCAGGAGAGGAGAGTCGGGAACCCAGTACTTC. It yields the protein CASRRGESGTQYF.